Reported below is one T cell receptor (beta chain). The sample is drawn from a study of blood T cells in healthy people across ages. Together with a sample-barcoded 5' primer, a J-beta primer mix was included in a second PCR lasting about 7 to 12 cycles. Template switching added a 12-random-nucleotide identifier to every cDNA molecule. MiXCR, run by TCRdb on the 5' RACE reads, gives a single entry per CDR3 protein. Altogether more than 500,000 distinct CDR3 sequences are present, 27% being singletons, with the ten largest covering about 18%. The authors drew 8.5 to 10 milliliters of peripheral blood from each donor. Sequenced material: blood. This receptor was identified in a woman between 70 and 85 years old in good health.

In nucleotides, the CDR3 is TGTGCCAGCAGTTATACTAGGGGGGAAGAGACCCAGTACTTC. It yields the protein CASSYTRGEETQYF. The chain employs TRBV7-9 and TRBJ2-5; D could derive from TRBD1 or TRBD2 (6 bases each). Germline assignment: CDR1 SEHNR and CDR2 FQNEAQ (reference sequence). The CDR3 has 14 residues. Deletions cut 6 bases from V and 3 bases from J, with 14 bases between.